This T cell receptor (beta chain) stems from a study of CD8 T cell repertoires and HIV-1 epitope variants. This clone was found a few times. The CDR3 contains 13 residues. Per germline, CDR1 SGHDT and CDR2 YYEEEE. Trimming removed 1 base at V and 3 bases at J, with 6 bases between. TCR beta CDR3 was sequenced at survey depth on immunoSEQ. Assay used: immunoSEQ multiplex PCR; TCRdb lists only in-frame clones, some missing. The sample holds tens of thousands of clones, 74% seen once. The TCR sequence derives from a male donor with HIV. The chain joins TRBV5-6 to TRBJ2-3; D gene ambiguous. Sequenced input: uncultured baseline CD8+ T cells from peripheral blood mononuclear cells (PBMCs). This CDR3 reads CASSLYLTDTQYF. CDR3 nucleotide sequence: TGTGCCAGCAGCTTGTATTTGACAGATACGCAGTATTTT.